This T cell receptor (beta chain) was identified in a study of blood T cell repertoires in COVID-19. Study context: The United States, Italy and Spain supplied acute and convalescent COVID-19 samples. T cells, B-cell-depleted T cells, or PBMCs provided the cDNA or gDNA that served as material.

This clone has only one observation. V was cut by 0 bases and J by 2 bases, with 8 bases left in between. From germline, CDR1 is SGHDT and CDR2 YYEEEE. CDR3 length: 14 amino acids. Patients in Seattle were enrolled during active infection, then followed longitudinally. In the original analysis: How many nucleated cells were present was estimated from reference gene primer amplification. Only in-frame clones appear in the TCRdb table, and some are missing; sequencing was by immunoSEQ multiplex PCR. V, J and clone size are taken as reported in that table, and D and trimming were inferred from the DNA itself. The sample includes tens of thousands of clones, approximately 81% of them seen just once.

This receptor was obtained from a man aged 55 to 70 with COVID-19, enrolled during active disease. The chain combines TRBV5-6 with TRBJ2-5, with no clear D. Sequencing input: peripheral blood. CDR3 in amino acids: CASSLGNSQETQYF. Written as DNA, the CDR3 is TGTGCCAGCAGCTTGGGCAACTCACAAGAGACCCAGTACTTC. Drawing the rest from reference TRBV5-6 and TRBJ2-5, the complete variable domain is DAGVTQSPTHLIKTRGQQVTLRCSPKSGHDTVSWYQQALGQGPQFIFQYYEEEERQRGNFPDRFSGHQFPNYSSELNVNALLLGDSALYLCASSLGNSQETQYFGPGTRLLVL.